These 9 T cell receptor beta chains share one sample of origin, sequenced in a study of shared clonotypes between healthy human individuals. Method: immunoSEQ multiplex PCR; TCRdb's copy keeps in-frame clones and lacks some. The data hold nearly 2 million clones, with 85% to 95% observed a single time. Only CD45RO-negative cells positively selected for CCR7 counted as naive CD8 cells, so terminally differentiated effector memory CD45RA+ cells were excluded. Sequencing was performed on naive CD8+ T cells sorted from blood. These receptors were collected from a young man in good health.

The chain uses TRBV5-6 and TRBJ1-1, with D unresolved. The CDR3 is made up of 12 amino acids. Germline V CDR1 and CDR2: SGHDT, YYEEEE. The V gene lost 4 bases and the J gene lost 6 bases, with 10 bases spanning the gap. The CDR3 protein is CASSQDGAEAFF. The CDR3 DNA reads TGTGCCAGCAGCCAGGACGGGGCTGAAGCTTTCTTT.

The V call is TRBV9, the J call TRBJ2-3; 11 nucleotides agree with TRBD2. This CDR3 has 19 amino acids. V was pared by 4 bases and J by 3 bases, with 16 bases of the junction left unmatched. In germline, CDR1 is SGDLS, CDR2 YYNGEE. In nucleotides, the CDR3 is TGTGCCAGCAGCCCCCGGACTAGCGGGCTCGGAGAAAGGACAGATACGCAGTATTTT. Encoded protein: CASSPRTSGLGERTDTQYF.

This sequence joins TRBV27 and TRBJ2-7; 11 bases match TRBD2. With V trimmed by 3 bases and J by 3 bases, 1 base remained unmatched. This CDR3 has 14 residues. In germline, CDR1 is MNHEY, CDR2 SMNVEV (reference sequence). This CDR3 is CASSLTSGIYEQYF. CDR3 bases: TGTGCCAGCAGTTTGACTAGCGGGATCTACGAGCAGTACTTC.

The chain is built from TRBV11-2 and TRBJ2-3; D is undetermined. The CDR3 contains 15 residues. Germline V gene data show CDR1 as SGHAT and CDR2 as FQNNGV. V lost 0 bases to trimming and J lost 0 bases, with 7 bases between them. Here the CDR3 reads CASSLDFTSTDTQYF. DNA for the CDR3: TGTGCCAGCAGCTTAGACTTTACTAGCACAGATACGCAGTATTTT.

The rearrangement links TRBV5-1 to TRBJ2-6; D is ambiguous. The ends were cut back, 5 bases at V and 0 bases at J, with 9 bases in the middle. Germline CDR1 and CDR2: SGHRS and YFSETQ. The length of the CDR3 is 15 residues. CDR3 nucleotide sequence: TGCGCCAGCAGTCCTGAGCGCTCTGGGGCCAACGTCCTGACTTTC. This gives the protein CASSPERSGANVLTF. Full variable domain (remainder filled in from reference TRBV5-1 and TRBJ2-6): KAGVTQTPRYLIKTRGQQVTLSCSPISGHRSVSWYQQTPGQGLQFLFEYFSETQRNKGNFPGRFSGRQFSNSRSEMNVSTLELGDSALYLCASSPERSGANVLTFGAGSRLTVL.

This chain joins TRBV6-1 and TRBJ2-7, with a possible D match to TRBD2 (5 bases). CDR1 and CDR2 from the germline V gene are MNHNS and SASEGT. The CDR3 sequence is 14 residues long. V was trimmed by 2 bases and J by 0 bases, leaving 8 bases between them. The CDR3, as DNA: TGTGCCAGCAGTGAAACGGGATTCTCCTACGAGCAGTACTTC. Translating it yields CASSETGFSYEQYF.

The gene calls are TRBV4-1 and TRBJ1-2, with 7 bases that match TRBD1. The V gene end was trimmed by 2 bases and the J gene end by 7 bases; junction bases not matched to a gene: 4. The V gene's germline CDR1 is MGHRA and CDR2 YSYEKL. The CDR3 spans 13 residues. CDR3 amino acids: CASSQRTGFGYTF. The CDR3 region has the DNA TGCGCCAGCAGCCAACGGACAGGTTTTGGCTACACCTTC.

CDR3 protein: CAWSSGAAGTDTQYF. CDR3 DNA sequence: TGTGCCTGGAGTTCAGGAGCGGCCGGCACAGATACGCAGTATTTT. The chain recombines TRBV30 with TRBJ2-3, with D possibly matching TRBD2 (5 bases). The CDR3 sequence is 15 residues long. The V gene lost 2 bases and the J gene lost 1 base, with 13 bases spanning the gap. Germline loops: CDR1 GTSNPN, CDR2 SVGIG (reference sequence).

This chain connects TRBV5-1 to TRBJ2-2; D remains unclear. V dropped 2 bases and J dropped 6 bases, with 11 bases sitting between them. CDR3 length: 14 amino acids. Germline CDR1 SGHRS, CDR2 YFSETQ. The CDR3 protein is CASSLTPLAGELFF. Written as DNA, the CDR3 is TGCGCCAGCAGCTTAACACCTCTGGCCGGGGAGCTGTTTTTT. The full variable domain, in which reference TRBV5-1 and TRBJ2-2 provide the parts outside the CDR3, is KAGVTQTPRYLIKTRGQQVTLSCSPISGHRSVSWYQQTPGQGLQFLFEYFSETQRNKGNFPGRFSGRQFSNSRSEMNVSTLELGDSALYLCASSLTPLAGELFFGEGSRLTVL.